These T cell receptor beta chains were read from a single sample in a study of CD8 T cells in ankylosing spondylitis. TCRdb reprocessed the 5' RACE reads via MiXCR and lists one record per CDR3 protein. The sample has 300,000 to 350,000 distinct CDR3 sequences; about 15% are singletons. The sequenced sample was blood, either unsorted or a sorted T cell fraction (not recorded which). The source is a male donor with ankylosing spondylitis or in good health (not recorded which). Each CDR3 is given with its conserved first and last residue. The D gene is left open where the match is weak. Size tells how often a clone was seen (once, few, many) or the class of an expanded clone, and some rows leave it out.

V gene: TRBV20-1
D gene: .
clone size: few
J gene: TRBJ2-7
CDR3 DNA: TGTAGTGCTGGGGGCCCAGGCTACGAGCAGTACTTC
CDR3 protein: CSAGGPGYEQYF

V gene: TRBV12-3/TRBV12-4
D gene: .
clone size: few
J gene: TRBJ2-5
CDR3 DNA: TGTGCCAGCAGCTCAACGACCGAGTCGGGGACCCAGTACTTC
CDR3 protein: CASSSTTESGTQYF

V gene: TRBV9
D gene: TRBD1
clone size: .
J gene: TRBJ2-1
CDR3 DNA: TGTGCCAGCAGCGTAGCACCCGGGACAGGGAACAATGAGCAGTTCTTC
CDR3 protein: CASSVAPGTGNNEQFF

V gene: TRBV7-6
D gene: .
clone size: many
J gene: TRBJ1-2
CDR3 DNA: TGTGCCAGCAGCCCAGACGGTGGTTATGGCTACACCTTC
CDR3 protein: CASSPDGGYGYTF

V gene: TRBV6-1
D gene: TRBD2
clone size: many
J gene: TRBJ2-3
CDR3 DNA: TGTGCCAGCAGTGAACTAGCGGGGGGGCCAGATACGCAGTATTTT
CDR3 protein: CASSELAGGPDTQYF

V gene: TRBV5-1
D gene: TRBD2
clone size: .
J gene: TRBJ2-3
CDR3 DNA: TGCGCCAGCAGCTCCTCGAGTACCGGGGGGATCACAGATACGCAGTATTTT
CDR3 protein: CASSSSSTGGITDTQYF

V gene: TRBV20-1
D gene: TRBD1
clone size: many
J gene: TRBJ2-2
CDR3 DNA: TGCAGTGCTAGAGGGGACAGGGGTTTGACCGGGGAGCTGTTTTTT
CDR3 protein: CSARGDRGLTGELFF

V gene: TRBV3-1
D gene: TRBD2
clone size: few
J gene: TRBJ2-3
CDR3 DNA: TGTGCCAGCAGCCAAGCGACTAGCGGGGGGATAAATACGCAGTATTTT
CDR3 protein: CASSQATSGGINTQYF

V gene: TRBV11-1
D gene: TRBD2
clone size: few
J gene: TRBJ2-1
CDR3 DNA: TGTGCCAGCAGCTTTGAGGTAGCGGGAGTTAGGTGGGGCAATGAGCAGTTCTTC
CDR3 protein: CASSFEVAGVRWGNEQFF

V gene: TRBV15
D gene: TRBD2
clone size: .
J gene: TRBJ2-1
CDR3 DNA: TGTGCCACCAGCAGAGCCCTTAGCGGGAGTAGGAATGAGCAGTTCTTC
CDR3 protein: CATSRALSGSRNEQFF

V gene: TRBV6-1
D gene: .
clone size: few
J gene: TRBJ2-5
CDR3 DNA: TGTGCCAGCAGCCCCTTGCGGGGCCTCCAAGAGACCCAGTACTTC
CDR3 protein: CASSPLRGLQETQYF

V gene: TRBV6-5
D gene: .
clone size: few
J gene: TRBJ1-3
CDR3 DNA: TGTGCCAGCAGCCTTACTGCGGACGGAAACACCATATATTTT
CDR3 protein: CASSLTADGNTIYF

V gene: TRBV9
D gene: TRBD2
clone size: few
J gene: TRBJ2-1
CDR3 DNA: TGTGCCAGCAGCGTTAAGGCTAGCGGGGGGAATTGGTACAATGAGCAGTTCTTC
CDR3 protein: CASSVKASGGNWYNEQFF

V gene: TRBV4-1
D gene: .
clone size: .
J gene: TRBJ1-1
CDR3 DNA: TGCGCCAGCAGCGGCCGATCATCCACGAACACTGAAGCTTTCTTT
CDR3 protein: CASSGRSSTNTEAFF

V gene: TRBV5-1
D gene: .
clone size: .
J gene: TRBJ2-7
CDR3 DNA: TGCGCCAGCAGCCCGGGGCAGGCCACCTACGAGCAGTACTTC
CDR3 protein: CASSPGQATYEQYF

V gene: TRBV20-1
D gene: .
clone size: .
J gene: TRBJ2-3
CDR3 DNA: TGCAGTGCTAGGAGCGGAGGGAGAGATACGCAGTATTTT
CDR3 protein: CSARSGGRDTQYF

V gene: TRBV4-1
D gene: .
clone size: many
J gene: TRBJ2-6
CDR3 DNA: TGCGCCAGCAGCCACGAACTTAGCCTCTCTGGGGCCAACGTCCTGACTTTC
CDR3 protein: CASSHELSLSGANVLTF

V gene: TRBV7-9
D gene: .
clone size: few
J gene: TRBJ1-1
CDR3 DNA: TGTGCCAGCAGCTTAGCACAGACCTCCGAAGCTTTCTTT
CDR3 protein: CASSLAQTSEAFF

V gene: TRBV12-3/TRBV12-4
D gene: TRBD1
clone size: few
J gene: TRBJ1-1
CDR3 DNA: TGTGCCAGCAGTCTCTCTACAGGGGTCGGTACTGAAGCTTTCTTT
CDR3 protein: CASSLSTGVGTEAFF

V gene: TRBV6-5
D gene: .
clone size: few
J gene: TRBJ1-1
CDR3 DNA: TGTGCCAGCAGCCAACGGGGACTTGAAGCTTTCTTT
CDR3 protein: CASSQRGLEAFF

V gene: TRBV18
D gene: .
clone size: .
J gene: TRBJ2-7
CDR3 DNA: TGTGCCAGCTCACCACCGAACAAGGGGTCCTACGAGCAGTACTTC
CDR3 protein: CASSPPNKGSYEQYF

V gene: TRBV10-3
D gene: TRBD2
clone size: few
J gene: TRBJ2-1
CDR3 DNA: TGTGCCATCAGTGATTTCGGGGGGGAAGGCAATGAGCAGTTCTTC
CDR3 protein: CAISDFGGEGNEQFF

V gene: TRBV7-2
D gene: .
clone size: few
J gene: TRBJ2-4
CDR3 DNA: TGTGCCAGCAGCTTAGCTGGGTCCCTAGCCAAAAACATTCAGTACTTC
CDR3 protein: CASSLAGSLAKNIQYF

V gene: TRBV12-3/TRBV12-4
D gene: TRBD1
clone size: few
J gene: TRBJ2-2
CDR3 DNA: TGTGCCAGCAGGGGACAGGGAGGAGAGTCCGCGAACACCGGGGAGCTGTTTTTT
CDR3 protein: CASRGQGGESANTGELFF

V gene: TRBV11-2
D gene: .
clone size: few
J gene: TRBJ2-1
CDR3 DNA: TGTGCCAGCAGCCGCCCGGAGGGGTATGAGCAGTTCTTC
CDR3 protein: CASSRPEGYEQFF

V gene: TRBV5-1
D gene: .
clone size: .
J gene: TRBJ2-1
CDR3 DNA: TGCGCCAGCAGCTTGGAGGGGTCCAATGAGCAGTTCTTC
CDR3 protein: CASSLEGSNEQFF

V gene: TRBV10-2
D gene: .
clone size: few
J gene: TRBJ2-4
CDR3 DNA: TGCGCCAGCAAGGGGGGACCTGACATTCAGTACTTC
CDR3 protein: CASKGGPDIQYF

V gene: TRBV21-1
D gene: .
clone size: few
J gene: TRBJ1-3
CDR3 DNA: TGTGCCAGCAGCAACGAGAGATTCTCTGGAAACACCATATATTTT
CDR3 protein: CASSNERFSGNTIYF

V gene: TRBV11-3
D gene: .
clone size: .
J gene: TRBJ1-1
CDR3 DNA: TGTGCCAGCAGCTGGGGGCCTCCCAATTGGGACACTGAAGCTTTCTTT
CDR3 protein: CASSWGPPNWDTEAFF

V gene: TRBV20-1
D gene: TRBD1
clone size: .
J gene: TRBJ1-4
CDR3 DNA: TGCAGTGCTACCCGGGACAGGGGTGAAAAACTGTTTTTT
CDR3 protein: CSATRDRGEKLFF

V gene: TRBV7-2
D gene: .
clone size: many
J gene: TRBJ2-5
CDR3 DNA: TGTGCCAGCAGCTTAGACAGGGCAGCGGAGACCCAGTACTTC
CDR3 protein: CASSLDRAAETQYF

V gene: TRBV11-2
D gene: .
clone size: many
J gene: TRBJ1-4
CDR3 DNA: TGTGCCAGCAGCTTAGCATTACGTCAGGAACTGTTTTTT
CDR3 protein: CASSLALRQELFF

V gene: TRBV5-4
D gene: .
clone size: few
J gene: TRBJ2-2
CDR3 DNA: TGTGCCAGCAGCTTGGTACCAGTAGAAACCGGGGAGCTGTTTTTT
CDR3 protein: CASSLVPVETGELFF

V gene: TRBV27
D gene: TRBD2
clone size: few
J gene: TRBJ2-3
CDR3 DNA: TGTGCCAGCAGTCCGCTCGGACTAGCGGGGACTAGCACAGATACGCAGTATTTT
CDR3 protein: CASSPLGLAGTSTDTQYF

V gene: TRBV5-1
D gene: .
clone size: .
J gene: TRBJ2-1
CDR3 DNA: TGCGCCAGCACCCGGAGCGGATACAATGAGCAGTTCTTC
CDR3 protein: CASTRSGYNEQFF

V gene: TRBV5-1
D gene: TRBD1
clone size: .
J gene: TRBJ1-6
CDR3 DNA: TGCGCCAGCAGTCCGGACAGGGCTAATTCACCCCTCCACTTT
CDR3 protein: CASSPDRANSPLHF

V gene: TRBV12-3/TRBV12-4
D gene: TRBD2
clone size: .
J gene: TRBJ2-1
CDR3 DNA: TGTGCCAGCAGTCCACCGGGAGGCTCCTACAATGAGCAGTTCTTC
CDR3 protein: CASSPPGGSYNEQFF

V gene: TRBV5-1
D gene: .
clone size: few
J gene: TRBJ1-6
CDR3 DNA: TGCGCCAGCAGCTTGGAGACGGAGGGTTCACCCCTCCACTTT
CDR3 protein: CASSLETEGSPLHF

V gene: TRBV12-3/TRBV12-4
D gene: TRBD1
clone size: few
J gene: TRBJ1-2
CDR3 DNA: TGTGCCAGCACCCGTGATATGGGACAGGGTAATGGCTACACCTTC
CDR3 protein: CASTRDMGQGNGYTF

V gene: TRBV3-1
D gene: .
clone size: few
J gene: TRBJ1-2
CDR3 DNA: TGTGCCAGCAGCTATGCACAGGGAGAAGGCTACACCTTC
CDR3 protein: CASSYAQGEGYTF

V gene: TRBV29-1
D gene: .
clone size: .
J gene: TRBJ1-5
CDR3 DNA: TGCAGCGTCCATTGGACTTGTAATAGCAATCAGCCCCAGCATTTT
CDR3 protein: CSVHWTCNSNQPQHF

V gene: TRBV5-6
D gene: TRBD1
clone size: few
J gene: TRBJ2-3
CDR3 DNA: TGTGCCAGCAGATATTGGACAGGGAACACAGATACGCAGTATTTT
CDR3 protein: CASRYWTGNTDTQYF